A single sample gave rise to the 18 T cell receptor beta chains below, sequenced in a study of blood T cell repertoires in COVID-19 (TCRdb year 2020). Library prep was done by the immunoSEQ multiplex PCR assay. TCRdb provides this immuneACCESS table in a form limited to in-frame rearrangements. Some clones are lacking; in checked studies, under half of them reflect an unresolved V gene, and why the rest are absent is not known. The sample includes approximately 230,000 clones, with around 80% observed a single time. Together, the top ten hold 14% to 15% of the sample. The sample was PBMCs or T cells enriched from blood (not recorded which). The receptors here all came from a man aged 40-49 years who had recovered from COVID-19.

The V call is TRBV7-9, the J call TRBJ1-2, with a tentative D call TRBD1 (5 bases). The germline V gene has CDR1 SEHNR and CDR2 FQNEAQ (reference sequence). Trimming shortened V by 2 bases and J by 5 bases, and 12 bases separated the two germline ends. This CDR3 spans 14 amino acids. This CDR3 is CASSLIGATYGYTF. CDR3 nucleotides: TGTGCCAGCAGCTTAATAGGGGCGACGTATGGCTACACCTTC.

The chain combines TRBV11-2 with TRBJ1-2, with D perhaps matching TRBD1 (6 bases). Trimming took off 1 base at V and 0 bases at J, with 18 bases between the two ends. The CDR3 extends over 18 amino acids. Germline V gene lookup returns CDR1 SGHAT and CDR2 FQNNGV. The CDR3 loop reads CASSLGPPEDRANYGYTF. In nucleotides, the CDR3 is TGTGCCAGCAGCTTAGGTCCCCCCGAGGACAGAGCTAACTATGGCTACACCTTC.

There are a few counts of this clone. The gene calls are TRBV3-1 (or the pseudogene TRBV3-2) and TRBJ1-4, with unresolved D. Trimming pared 7 bases from V and 8 bases from J, leaving 26 bases between. The germline CDR1 and CDR2 sequences are LGHDT and YNNKEL (reference sequence). There are 17 residues in the CDR3. In nucleotides, the CDR3 is TGTGCCAGCACCGCAACTAGGAGGCAGGACGGAGAGGAAAAACTGTTTTTT. It translates to CASTATRRQDGEEKLFF.

The chain has TRBV5-5 and TRBJ2-1, with D possibly matching TRBD2 (5 bases). Germline CDR1 reads SGHKS; CDR2 reads YYEKEE (reference sequence). CDR3 size: 12 residues. V was cut by 1 base and J by 7 bases, with 6 bases left in between. The CDR3 sequence is CASSLSGNEQFF. The CDR3 DNA follows: TGTGCCAGCAGCTTGTCGGGGAATGAGCAGTTCTTC. The full variable domain, completed using reference TRBV5-5 and TRBJ2-1, is DAGVTQSPTHLIKTRGQQVTLRCSPISGHKSVSWYQQVLGQGPQFIFQYYEKEERGRGNFPDRFSARQFPNYSSELNVNALLLGDSALYLCASSLSGNEQFFGPGTRLTVL.

The chain couples TRBV6-5 to TRBJ1-3, with TRBD1 as a possible D gene (6 bases). This CDR3 contains 15 residues. CDR1 MNHEY and CDR2 SVGAGI come from the germline V gene. Trimming removed 8 bases from V and 2 bases from J, with 16 bases in between. The CDR3 region is CASGRSSGAGNTIYF. In DNA form, the CDR3 reads TGTGCCAGCGGCAGAAGTTCAGGGGCTGGAAACACCATATATTTT.

The V and J genes are TRBV7-8 and TRBJ1-1; weak D call: TRBD1 (5 bases). This CDR3 has 13 residues. The V and J ends lost 4 bases and 1 base respectively, with 7 bases between them. Per the germline V gene, CDR1 is SGHVS and CDR2 is FQNEAQ. For the CDR3, the DNA is TGTGCCAGCAGCTCGGGGGGGAACACTGAAGCTTTCTTT. It is translated as CASSSGGNTEAFF.

The chain joins TRBV7-3 to TRBJ2-1; TRBD2 agrees at 9 bases. Trimming took 4 bases from V and 8 from J; bases not matched to a gene: 6. The CDR3 sequence is 14 residues long. Germline CDR1 reads SGHTA; CDR2 reads FQGTGA. CDR3 in DNA: TGTGCCAGCAGCTGGGGAGCGGGAGGCGATGAGCAGTTCTTC. Translating gives CASSWGAGGDEQFF.

The chain employs TRBV25-1 and TRBJ2-3, with 7 nucleotides matching TRBD1. Germline V CDR1 and CDR2: MGHDK, SYGVNS. With 3 bases clipped from V and 6 bases from J, the junction kept 3 bases outside the gene matches. This CDR3 comprises 13 residues. The CDR3 is CASSDDRADTQYF. The CDR3 coding sequence is TGTGCCAGCAGTGACGACAGGGCGGATACGCAGTATTTT.

J is TRBJ2-1 and V is TRBV6-5, with TRBD2 as a possible D gene (6 bases). This CDR3 is built from 15 residues. Germline-derived CDR1 and CDR2 are MNHEY and SVGAGI. V was pared by 2 bases and J by 8 bases, with 16 bases between. CDR3: CASSYRKASEDEQFF. The CDR3 DNA sequence: TGTGCCAGCAGTTACCGGAAGGCTAGCGAGGATGAGCAGTTCTTC.

V is TRBV20-1 and J is TRBJ2-1; 11 nucleotides match TRBD1. The CDR3 has 14 amino acids. The germline gives CDR1 DFQATT, CDR2 SNEGSKA (reference sequence). The junction had 5 bases not matched to a gene; V was cut back by 3 bases and J by 7 bases. The CDR3, as DNA: TGCAGTGCTAGTGGGACAGGGGGACGGAATGAGCAGTTCTTC. Protein product: CSASGTGGRNEQFF.

The chain is built from TRBV2 and TRBJ1-2, with TRBD1 as a possible D gene (6 bases). CDR3 length: 14 amino acids. Germline assignment: CDR1 SNHLY and CDR2 FYNNEI. V was shortened by 10 bases and J by 7 bases, with 22 bases between the two germline ends. In DNA form, the CDR3 reads TGTGCCACCCAGAAAGAACGGGGGGCCGCTGGCTACACCTTC. Translation: CATQKERGAAGYTF. The variable domain in full, with the rest retrieved from reference TRBV2 and TRBJ1-2, is EPEVTQTPSHQVTQMGQEVILRCVPISNHLYFYWYRQILGQKVEFLVSFYNNEISEKSEIFDDQFSVERPDGSNFTLKIRSTKLEDSAMYFCATQKERGAAGYTFGSGTRLTVV.

This clone occurred a few times. The V call is TRBV18, the J call TRBJ1-1; 8 positions agree with TRBD1. Germline CDR1 is KGHSH and CDR2 is LQKENI. There are 15 residues in the CDR3. Losses at the gene ends were 1 base for V and 4 bases for J; bases not matched to a gene: 5. The CDR3 DNA reads TGTGCCAGCTCACCACGACAGGGGCAGAGCACTGAAGCTTTCTTT. This gives the protein CASSPRQGQSTEAFF. Full variable domain (rest looked up from reference TRBV18 and TRBJ1-1): NAGVMQNPRHLVRRRGQEARLRCSPMKGHSHVYWYRQLPEEGLKFMVYLQKENIIDESGMPKERFSAEFPKEGPSILRIQQVVRGDSAAYFCASSPRQGQSTEAFFGQGTRLTVV.

The chain recombines TRBV10-3 with TRBJ2-3, with 12 bases aligning to TRBD2. CDR1 and CDR2 from the germline V gene are ENHRY and SYGVKD. The CDR3 length is 16 residues. V gave up 2 bases and J gave up 2 bases; unmatched junction bases: 2. CDR3 nucleotides: TGTGCCATCAGTGAGCGACTAGCGGGAGACACAGATACGCAGTATTTT. Its translation: CAISERLAGDTDTQYF.

The chain uses TRBV28 and TRBJ1-5; D is possibly TRBD1 (6 bases). With 6 bases removed from V and 4 bases from J, the gap between germline ends came to 10 bases. The germline V gene has CDR1 MDHEN and CDR2 SYDVKM. The CDR3 loop spans 13 amino acids. In DNA, the CDR3 is TGTGCCAGCAGGATACAGGGAAATCAGCCCCAGCATTTT. Translated, it gives CASRIQGNQPQHF. The full variable domain, in which reference TRBV28 and TRBJ1-5 provide the parts outside the CDR3, is DVKVTQSSRYLVKRTGEKVFLECVQDMDHENMFWYRQDPGLGLRLIYFSYDVKMKEKGDIPEGYSVSREKKERFSLILESASTNQTSMYLCASRIQGNQPQHFGDGTRLSIL.

This clone was recorded once. The chain links TRBV7-3 to TRBJ2-5; no clear D. This CDR3 spans 13 amino acids. Germline-derived CDR1 and CDR2 are SGHTA and FQGTGA. V was trimmed by 5 bases and J by 0 bases, leaving 7 bases between them. The DNA of the CDR3 is TGTGCCAGCAGCCGCAGTGACCAAGAGACCCAGTACTTC. This translates into CASSRSDQETQYF.

The rearrangement links TRBV5-4 to TRBJ2-1, with 10 bases lining up with TRBD1. CDR3 size: 15 residues. The germline V gene has CDR1 SGHNT and CDR2 YYREEE (reference sequence). The junction had 1 base not matched to a gene; V was cut back by 3 bases and J by 1 base. Here the CDR3 reads CASSSGQGSYNEQFF. CDR3 nucleotide sequence: TGTGCCAGCAGCTCGGGACAGGGGTCCTACAATGAGCAGTTCTTC. The full variable domain, its missing parts supplied by reference TRBV5-4 and TRBJ2-1, is ETGVTQSPTHLIKTRGQQVTLRCSSQSGHNTVSWYQQALGQGPQFIFQYYREEENGRGNFPPRFSGLQFPNYSSELNVNALELDDSALYLCASSSGQGSYNEQFFGPGTRLTVL.

V usage is TRBV27 and J usage is TRBJ2-7; tentative D call: TRBD2 (6 bases). Germline V lookup: CDR1 MNHEY, CDR2 SMNVEV (reference sequence). V lost 8 bases and J lost 3, with 11 bases in between. The CDR3 consists of 12 residues. The CDR3 region has the DNA TGTGCCAGCGCGCGGGATTACTACGAGCAGTACTTC. Translation gives CASARDYYEQYF.

The chain recombines TRBV4-2 with TRBJ2-1; 10 bases match TRBD2. Trimming at V came to 3 bases and at J to 4 bases, leaving 3 bases not matched to a gene. Germline CDR1 is LGHNA and CDR2 is YNFKEQ. The CDR3 covers 15 residues. CDR3 DNA sequence: TGTGCCAGCAGCCATGCTAGCGGGAGATACAATGAGCAGTTCTTC. This gives the protein CASSHASGRYNEQFF.